Below, one T cell receptor (beta chain) is given with its context. Its antigen is unknown. No base qualities exist here, and no much larger clone lies one base off it. For sequencing, an Illumina HiSeq 1500 was employed. TCRdb passed the public sequencing reads through fastp at Q25 and MiXCR, retaining productive beta sequences. Entries are consolidated by CDR3 protein sequence, retaining the most common genes and DNA. For this sample there are 400,000 to 600,000 distinct CDR3 sequences; roughly 42% appear just once. 40% to 50% of the sample rests with the top ten. These data originate in a study of T cell repertoires in cytomegalovirus infection (dated by TCRdb to between 2018 and 2021). The study in broad terms: Peptide stimulations targeted recently identified HLA-C-restricted CMV epitopes, whose presentation resists viral immunomodulation, together with well-studied HLA-B-restricted epitopes. The HLA type of each donor mattered for the analysis, because public TCR beta signatures pointed to carriage of CMV infection along with the matching HLA type.

This specimen's treatment or condition label, per the study, means: in vitro stimulation with specific CMV peptide epitopes to enrich CMV-specific T cells. The investigation overall reported the following: In the ex vivo response, HLA-C-restricted CMV-specific TCR beta clonotypes were dominant, and in two of eight donors the single most frequent clonotype came from this HLA-C-restricted group. In both this cohort and an independent cohort of several hundred donors, the cumulative frequency of public TCR beta family members distinguished carriers of CMV infection plus the relevant HLA type.

From its cysteine to its phenylalanine, the CDR3 spans 13 amino acids. The sequence is cut down to CDR3 DNA, 39 bases in frame from base 1. CDR1 and CDR2 (DFQATT, SNEGSKA) derive from the germline V gene (reference sequence). Relative to germline, V is missing 6 bases and J is missing 5 bases, with 3 bases of the junction outside any gene match. This clonotype originated in a human donor in good health (CMV status not recorded). Some clones in this sample may be carry-over from other donors' samples. Sequences were derived from cultured PBMCs, sampled from culture after CMV antigen stimulation. Recombination joined TRBV20-1 with TRBJ2-3; TRBD1 fits 12 bases in the junction. The CDR3 reads as follows: CSAGQGAGDTQYF. The sequenced DNA: TGCAGTGCGGGACAGGGGGCTGGAGATACGCAGTATTTT.